This T cell receptor beta chain appears in the sequencing data of a study of control samples from healthy donors and cancer patients. This CDR3 contains 13 residues. The V gene's germline CDR1 is SGHNT and CDR2 YYREEE (reference sequence). V lost 0 bases, J lost 3 bases, and 5 bases lay in between. Repertoires were generated with immunoSEQ multiplex PCR, while TCRdb's copy carries only in-frame clones and drops some. The table records roughly 89,000 clones, 91% of them present only once. This sequence was found in a middle-aged man in good health. The sequenced material came from blood. This chain uses TRBV5-4 with TRBJ2-3; D not certain. This CDR3 is CASSLAGTDTQYF. DNA for the CDR3: TGTGCCAGCAGCTTGGCCGGGACAGATACGCAGTATTTT.